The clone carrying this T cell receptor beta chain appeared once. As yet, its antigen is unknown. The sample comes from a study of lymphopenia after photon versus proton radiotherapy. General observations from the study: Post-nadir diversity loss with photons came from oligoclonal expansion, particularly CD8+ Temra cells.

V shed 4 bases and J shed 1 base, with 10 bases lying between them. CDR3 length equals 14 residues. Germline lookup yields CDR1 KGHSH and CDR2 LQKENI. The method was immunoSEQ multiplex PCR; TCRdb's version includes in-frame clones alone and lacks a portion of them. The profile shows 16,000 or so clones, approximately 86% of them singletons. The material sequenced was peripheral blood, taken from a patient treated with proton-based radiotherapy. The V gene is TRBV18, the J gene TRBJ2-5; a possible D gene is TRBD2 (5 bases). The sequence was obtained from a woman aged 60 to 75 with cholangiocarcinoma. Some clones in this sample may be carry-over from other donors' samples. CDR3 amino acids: CASSQPGSQETQYF. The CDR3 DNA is TGTGCCAGCTCACAACCGGGATCCCAAGAGACCCAGTACTTC.